This paragraph reports one TCR beta chain. The table lists this clone with a count of one. Its specific antigen is unknown. The record has no base qualities; no much larger clone is one base away. Whole blood was collected in K2EDTA tubes by collaborating institutions according to the institutions' own protocols. Collaborator samples were shipped for TCRbeta analysis as frozen whole blood, isolated PBMCs, or DNA extracted from either sample type. This entry belongs to a study of blood T cell repertoires in COVID-19 (TCRdb year 2020). Regarding the study in general: Collaborator samples came from the United States, Italy and Spain and covered acute and convalescent phases of COVID-19. The samples were drawn from the first 160 participants of the ongoing ImmuneRACE study and from over a thousand subjects provided by 6 global collaborators. Subjects who had been exposed to COVID-19, were actively infected with it, or had recovered from it provided the deeply sampled blood TCRbeta repertoires that made up the dataset. Sample metadata almost always included a de-identified subject ID, COVID-19 status, age in years and sex. The repertoires were made available in a free public database intended to serve as a resource for research on the immune response to SARS-CoV-2. The prospective study material was composed of cDNA or gDNA derived from T cells, B-cell-depleted T cells, or PBMCs. Where available, HLA class I and class II types were taken from metadata supplied by the sample provider and were not determined by assay-based typing.

The immunoSEQ Assay, a bias-controlled multiplex PCR, was used to amplify TCRbeta CDR3 regions from genomic DNA. The paper's data handling went like this. The number of nucleated cells in each sample was estimated by amplification of reference gene primers within the assay. To quantify the absolute abundance of each unique TCRbeta CDR3 rearrangement, sequence reads were collapsed and filtered. Productive Simpson clonality was computed per sample as the square root of Simpson's diversity index over productive rearrangements. Drawn from immuneACCESS, this table holds only the in-frame rearrangements with V and J called that TCRdb kept. Clones are partly lost; checked studies trace under half to an unresolved V gene and leave the rest unexplained. The DNA gave D and trimming, while V, J and clone size come from that table. The sample yields 150,000 to 200,000 clones; 80% to 90% were counted once. 2.5% of the sample is held by the ten biggest clonotypes.

The CDR3 measures 16 amino acids from cysteine to phenylalanine. Just CDR3 DNA is preserved here, 48 bases in frame from base 1. Based on the germline V gene (reference sequence), the CDR1 and CDR2 sequences are LNHDA and SQIVND. V gives up 0 bases and J gives up 4 bases, and the segment between their germline ends measures 10 bases. Findings and caveats that apply to the study as a whole: Clinical and demographic metadata were provided uncurated, with the amount varying by source and participant.

The source of this sequence is a man aged 40-55 years with active or convalescent COVID-19. Material for sequencing was peripheral blood. The chain uses TRBV19 and TRBJ2-6; perhaps TRBD2 is the D gene, with 5 bases matching. The nucleotide sequence is TGTGCCAGTAGTATAGATCAGACTACCGGGGCCAACGTCCTGACTTTC. Translated, it reads CASSIDQTTGANVLTF.